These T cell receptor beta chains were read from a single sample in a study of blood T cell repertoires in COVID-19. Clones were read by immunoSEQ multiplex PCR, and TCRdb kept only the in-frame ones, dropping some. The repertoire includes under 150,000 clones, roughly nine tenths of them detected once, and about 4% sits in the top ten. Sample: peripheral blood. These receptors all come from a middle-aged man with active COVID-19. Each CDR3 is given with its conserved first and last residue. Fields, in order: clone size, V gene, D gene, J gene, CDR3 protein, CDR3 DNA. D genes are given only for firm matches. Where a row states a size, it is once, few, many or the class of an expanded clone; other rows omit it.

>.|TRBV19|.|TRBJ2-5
CASSSRRGVETQYF
TGTGCCAGTAGTTCCCGACGGGGAGTAGAGACCCAGTACTTC
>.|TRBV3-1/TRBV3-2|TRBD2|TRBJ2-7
CASSQVGSGGYEQYF
TGTGCCAGCAGCCAAGTCGGGAGCGGGGGTTACGAGCAGTACTTC
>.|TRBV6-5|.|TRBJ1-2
CASSYSRTGGYGYTF
TGTGCCAGCAGTTACTCGAGGACCGGGGGCTATGGCTACACCTTC
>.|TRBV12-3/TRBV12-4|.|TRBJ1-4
CASRRLQGKLFF
TGTGCCAGCAGACGACTACAGGGAAAACTGTTTTTT
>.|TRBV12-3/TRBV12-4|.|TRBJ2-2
CASSNSGAGELFF
TGTGCCAGCAGCAACTCAGGGGCCGGGGAGCTGTTTTTT
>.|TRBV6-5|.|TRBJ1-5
CASSYGGGSNQPQHF
TGTGCCAGCAGTTACGGGGGCGGAAGCAATCAGCCCCAGCATTTT
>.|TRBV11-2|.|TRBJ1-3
CASSSSIFSQRVGNTIYF
TGTGCCAGCAGCTCGTCCATTTTTTCCCAGAGGGTTGGAAACACCATATATTTT
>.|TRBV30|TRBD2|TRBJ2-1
CAWSKTGTSGINEQFF
TGTGCCTGGAGTAAAACCGGGACTAGCGGGATCAATGAGCAGTTCTTC
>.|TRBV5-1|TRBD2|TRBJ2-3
CASSLQLAGDTQYF
TGCGCCAGCAGCTTGCAACTAGCGGGAGATACGCAGTATTTT
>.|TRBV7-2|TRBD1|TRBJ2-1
CASSAQGGFKFF
TGTGCCAGCAGCGCACAGGGGGGATTTAAGTTCTTC
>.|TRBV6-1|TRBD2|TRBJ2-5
CASSVRLAGGQETQYF
TGTGCCAGCAGTGTCAGGTTAGCGGGAGGACAAGAGACCCAGTACTTC
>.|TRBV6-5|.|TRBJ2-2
CASGKRRDTGELFF
TGTGCCAGCGGAAAAAGGAGGGACACCGGGGAGCTGTTTTTT
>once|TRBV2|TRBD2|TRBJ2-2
CASSGQAGNAGELFF
TGTGCCAGCAGTGGCCAAGCGGGAAACGCCGGGGAGCTGTTTTTT
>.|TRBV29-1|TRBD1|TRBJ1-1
CSAVDRGQGTEAFF
TGCAGCGCCGTCGACAGGGGGCAAGGCACTGAAGCTTTCTTT
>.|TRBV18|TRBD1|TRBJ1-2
CASSPGTDTNYGYTF
TGTGCCAGCTCACCAGGGACAGATACTAACTATGGCTACACCTTC
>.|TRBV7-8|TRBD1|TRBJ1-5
CASSAPGQLEPQHF
TGTGCCAGCAGCGCCCCGGGACAGTTGGAGCCCCAGCATTTT
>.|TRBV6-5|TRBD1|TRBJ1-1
CASRKDRGTEAFF
TGTGCCAGCAGGAAGGACAGGGGTACTGAAGCTTTCTTT
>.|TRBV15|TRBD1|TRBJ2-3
CATSSIRDRGRDTQYF
TGTGCCACCAGCAGTATCCGGGACAGGGGACGAGATACGCAGTATTTT
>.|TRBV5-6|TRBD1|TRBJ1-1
CASSLWGQGITMNTEAFF
TGTGCCAGCAGCTTGTGGGGACAGGGAATAACCATGAACACTGAAGCTTTCTTT
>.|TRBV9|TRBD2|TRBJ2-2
CASSVAGLAGGELFF
TGTGCCAGCAGCGTCGCCGGACTAGCGGGCGGGGAGCTGTTTTTT
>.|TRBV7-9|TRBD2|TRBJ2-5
CASSLGGLAGAEQETQYF
TGTGCCAGCAGCTTAGGGGGACTAGCGGGAGCGGAGCAAGAGACCCAGTACTTC
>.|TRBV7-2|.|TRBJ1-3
CASSPEFAGNTIYF
TGTGCCAGCAGCCCCGAGTTCGCTGGAAACACCATATATTTT
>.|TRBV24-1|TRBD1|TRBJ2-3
CATALGQGGTDTQYF
TGTGCCACCGCATTGGGACAGGGAGGAACAGATACGCAGTATTTT
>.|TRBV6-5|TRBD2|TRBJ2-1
CASSSSGSEYNEQFF
TGTGCCAGCAGTTCAAGCGGGAGCGAATACAATGAGCAGTTCTTC
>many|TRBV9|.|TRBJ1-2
CASNYCPYGYTF
TGTGCCAGCAACTATTGCCCCTATGGCTACACCTTC
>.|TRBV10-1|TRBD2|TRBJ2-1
CASSPSGGYNEQFF
TGCGCCAGCAGTCCTAGCGGGGGATACAATGAGCAGTTCTTC
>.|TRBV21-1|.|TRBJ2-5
CASIPRRRAQYF
TGTGCCAGCATCCCACGGCGGAGGGCCCAGTACTTC
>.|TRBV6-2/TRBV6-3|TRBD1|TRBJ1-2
CASSTAITGQGDGYTF
TGTGCCAGCAGCACCGCCATTACGGGACAGGGGGATGGCTACACCTTC
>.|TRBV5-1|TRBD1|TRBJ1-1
CASSILTGPNTEAFF
TGCGCCAGCAGCATACTGACAGGGCCGAACACTGAAGCTTTCTTT
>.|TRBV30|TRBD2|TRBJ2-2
CAWSRTSTGELFF
TGTGCCTGGAGTAGGACTAGCACCGGGGAGCTGTTTTTT
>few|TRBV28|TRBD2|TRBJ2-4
CASSLVSSGRLGNIQYF
TGTGCCAGCAGTTTAGTCTCTAGCGGGAGATTAGGAAACATTCAGTACTTC
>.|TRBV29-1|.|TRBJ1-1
CSVLWRLNTEAFF
TGCAGCGTGTTGTGGAGGTTGAACACTGAAGCTTTCTTT
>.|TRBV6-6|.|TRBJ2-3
CASRNLLYTDTQYF
TGTGCCAGCAGGAACTTACTATACACAGATACGCAGTATTTT
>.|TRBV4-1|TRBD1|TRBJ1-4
CASSPKGTATNEKLFF
TGCGCCAGCAGCCCCAAAGGGACAGCAACTAATGAAAAACTGTTTTTT
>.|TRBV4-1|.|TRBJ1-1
CASSHVDGEAFF
TGCGCCAGCAGCCATGTTGACGGGGAAGCTTTCTTT
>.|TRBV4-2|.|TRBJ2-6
CASSQDQTPSGANVLTF
TGTGCCAGCAGCCAAGATCAAACACCCTCTGGGGCCAACGTCCTGACTTTC
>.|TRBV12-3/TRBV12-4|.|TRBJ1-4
CASSLSGEKLFF
TGTGCCAGCAGTTTATCAGGAGAAAAACTGTTTTTT
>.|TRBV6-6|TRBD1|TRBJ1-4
CASSGPGQGNEKLFF
TGTGCCAGCAGTGGGCCGGGACAGGGTAATGAAAAACTGTTTTTT
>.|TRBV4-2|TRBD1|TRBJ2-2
CASSQVGTGGRTGELFF
TGTGCCAGCAGCCAAGTAGGGACAGGGGGCCGCACCGGGGAGCTGTTTTTT
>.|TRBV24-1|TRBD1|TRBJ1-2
CATSDTRTGDGYTF
TGTGCCACCAGTGATACGCGCACAGGGGACGGCTACACCTTC
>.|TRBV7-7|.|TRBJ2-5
CASSTDTGPSVLRETQYF
TGTGCCAGCAGCACGGACACAGGACCAAGCGTTCTCAGGGAGACCCAGTACTTC
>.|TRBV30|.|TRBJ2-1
CAWSRGPRYNEQFF
TGTGCCTGGAGTCGAGGGCCGAGGTACAATGAGCAGTTCTTC
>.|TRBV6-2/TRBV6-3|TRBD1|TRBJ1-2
CASSQTGSYGYTF
TGTGCCAGCAGTCAGACAGGGTCCTATGGCTACACCTTC
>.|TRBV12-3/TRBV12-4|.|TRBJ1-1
CASSMGRPEAFF
TGTGCCAGCAGTATGGGCCGGCCTGAAGCTTTCTTT
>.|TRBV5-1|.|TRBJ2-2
CASSLVVSGYTGELFF
TGCGCCAGCAGCTTGGTCGTTAGCGGCTACACCGGGGAGCTGTTTTTT
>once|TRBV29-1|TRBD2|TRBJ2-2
CSASPAGRTGELFF
TGCAGCGCCTCCCCAGCGGGAAGGACCGGGGAGCTGTTTTTT
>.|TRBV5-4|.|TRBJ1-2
CASSPGFGYGYTF
TGTGCCAGCAGTCCAGGGTTCGGCTATGGCTACACCTTC
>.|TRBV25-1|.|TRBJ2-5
CASSPPDQETQYF
TGTGCCAGCAGTCCGCCAGACCAAGAGACCCAGTACTTC
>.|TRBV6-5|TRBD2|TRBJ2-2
CASSSGRDTGELFF
TGTGCCAGCAGTAGCGGGAGAGACACCGGGGAGCTGTTTTTT
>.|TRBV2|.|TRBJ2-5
CASSEIVETQYF
TGTGCCAGCAGTGAAATAGTAGAGACCCAGTACTTC
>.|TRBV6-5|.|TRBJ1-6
CASSRDFSYNSPLHF
TGTGCCAGCAGTAGGGACTTTTCGTATAATTCACCCCTCCACTTT
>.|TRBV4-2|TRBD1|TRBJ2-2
CASSPGGQGAYTGELFF
TGTGCCAGCAGCCCCGGTGGACAGGGGGCTTACACCGGGGAGCTGTTTTTT
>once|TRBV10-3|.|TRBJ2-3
CASRPGSTDTQYF
TGTGCCTCCCGTCCCGGGAGCACAGATACGCAGTATTTT
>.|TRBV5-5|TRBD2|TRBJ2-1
CASSLDLSGGLNEQFF
TGTGCCAGCAGCTTGGATCTTAGCGGGGGGTTAAATGAGCAGTTCTTC
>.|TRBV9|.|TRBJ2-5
CASSAGDFQETQYF
TGTGCCAGCAGCGCCGGGGACTTTCAAGAGACCCAGTACTTC
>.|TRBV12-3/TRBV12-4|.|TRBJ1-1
CASSPPRVTEAFF
TGTGCCAGCAGTCCCCCCAGGGTCACTGAAGCTTTCTTT
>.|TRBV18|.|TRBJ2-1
CASSPPTRGEQFF
TGTGCCAGCTCACCACCGACCCGAGGAGAGCAGTTCTTC
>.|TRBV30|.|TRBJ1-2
CAWTPDSEIYGYTF
TGTGCCTGGACCCCCGACTCGGAGATCTATGGCTACACCTTC
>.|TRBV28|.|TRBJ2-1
CASSFRRIRGSEQFF
TGTGCCAGCAGTTTCCGTAGGATTAGGGGAAGTGAGCAGTTCTTC
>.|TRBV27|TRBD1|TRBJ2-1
CASSLGTGGGNEQFF
TGTGCCAGCAGTTTAGGGACAGGGGGTGGGAATGAGCAGTTCTTC